Listed here are 20 T cell receptor beta chains from one sample, sequenced in a study of Ad26.COV2.S vaccination and SARS-CoV-2 variants. The data were produced by immunoSEQ multiplex PCR, yet TCRdb's version contains in-frame clones alone and is incomplete. The data hold around 300,000 clones, with roughly 90% observed a single time. Treatment specified: roughly 19 received Ad26.COV2.S at low or high dose, single or two shots; 5 received placebo; per-sample allocation not given. At day 63 after the first vaccine or placebo injection, samples were drawn. Specimen: peripheral blood, collected in a trial of Ad26.COV2.S vaccine versus placebo. The receptors derive from a person aged 18-60 years who received the Ad26.COV2.S COVID-19 vaccine or a placebo.

V and J are TRBV9 and TRBJ1-1; 8 nucleotides align to TRBD1. The germline gives CDR1 SGDLS, CDR2 YYNGEE. Trimming cost V 0 bases and J 1 base; bases outside gene matches: 14. The CDR3 sequence is 19 residues long. Written as DNA, the CDR3 is TGTGCCAGCAGCGTAGGTTTTGGGGCAGGGGGCGAAAAGAACACTGAAGCTTTCTTT. Encoded protein: CASSVGFGAGGEKNTEAFF.

V usage is TRBV28 and J usage is TRBJ1-6; TRBD1 agrees at 7 bases. J was trimmed by 10 bases and V by 6 bases; bases with no gene match: 12. The CDR3 extends over 15 amino acids. Germline CDR1 MDHEN, CDR2 SYDVKM. The CDR3 sequence is CASREATGQTSPLHF. CDR3 bases: TGTGCCAGCAGAGAAGCGACAGGGCAGACCTCACCCCTCCACTTT.

This rearrangement joins TRBV24-1 to TRBJ2-1; possible D gene TRBD2, 7 bases. This CDR3 has 14 residues. Germline-derived CDR1 and CDR2 are KGHDR and SFDVKD. Trimming shortened V by 6 bases and J by 4 bases, and 12 bases separated the two germline ends. The CDR3 DNA reads as TGTGCCACCAGTCTAGGGGGGGAATACAATGAGCAGTTCTTC. This translates into CATSLGGEYNEQFF.

This chain uses TRBV5-4 with TRBJ2-7; D not certain. The germline gives CDR1 SGHNT, CDR2 YYREEE (reference sequence). There are 14 residues in the CDR3. The V end was cut by 4 bases, the J end by 3 bases, with 14 bases between. The CDR3 here is CASSPSSGFYEQYF. CDR3 bases: TGTGCCAGCAGCCCGAGTTCAGGATTCTACGAGCAGTACTTC.

V and J are TRBV10-3 and TRBJ1-5, with 7 bases that match TRBD1. Germline trimming cut 3 bases from V and 1 base from J; bases unmatched to any gene: 6. The CDR3 is 16 residues long. Germline-derived CDR1 and CDR2 are ENHRY and SYGVKD. The CDR3 DNA is TGTGCCATCAGTGAACGACAGGGAGGGAGCAATCAGCCCCAGCATTTT. Translating gives CAISERQGGSNQPQHF.

This chain uses TRBV11-2 with TRBJ1-6; no clear D gene. CDR3 size: 18 residues. Trimming shortened V by 2 bases and J by 8 bases, and 22 bases separated the two germline ends. Germline CDR1 and CDR2: SGHAT and FQNNGV. The chain's CDR3 is CASSLIGSGVFPDSPLHF. For the CDR3, the DNA is TGTGCCAGCAGCTTAATTGGCTCCGGGGTTTTTCCCGATTCACCCCTCCACTTT.

The V call is TRBV9, the J call TRBJ1-1; no definite D call. Germline V lookup: CDR1 SGDLS, CDR2 YYNGEE. This CDR3 is 14 amino acids long. V was trimmed by 0 bases and J by 2 bases, leaving 8 bases between them. In DNA form, the CDR3 reads TGTGCCAGCAGCGTAGTTGAGGGAAACACTGAAGCTTTCTTT. This sequence encodes CASSVVEGNTEAFF.

The rearrangement joins TRBV18 to TRBJ1-6; possibly TRBD1 for D (5 bases). The CDR3 is made up of 15 amino acids. The germline V and J ends were trimmed by 3 bases and 9 bases, with 15 bases remaining between them. Germline V CDR1 and CDR2: KGHSH, LQKENI. The CDR3 DNA reads as TGTGCCAGCTCACCCGATTCGCAGGGAGTTTCACCCCTCCACTTT. It yields the protein CASSPDSQGVSPLHF.

This sequence joins TRBV9 and TRBJ2-1; D uncertain. CDR3 length: 15 residues. Germline V gene lookup returns CDR1 SGDLS and CDR2 YYNGEE. V shed 0 bases and J shed 2 bases, with 9 bases lying between them. CDR3 nucleotide sequence: TGTGCCAGCAGCGTAGAGGCGCTGGCCTACAATGAGCAGTTCTTC. Translated, it gives CASSVEALAYNEQFF.

This clone has just one count. The chain joins TRBV10-3 to TRBJ2-1, with D tentatively TRBD1 or TRBD2 (5 bases each). The ends were cut back, 5 bases at V and 9 bases at J, with 20 bases in the middle. The V gene's germline CDR1 is ENHRY and CDR2 SYGVKD. The CDR3 contains 15 residues. CDR3 protein: CAISRDGNPDGEQFF. The CDR3 DNA follows: TGTGCCATCAGTAGGGACGGCAATCCGGATGGTGAGCAGTTCTTC.

This chain joins TRBV5-1 and TRBJ2-1; no clear D gene. From germline, CDR1 is SGHRS and CDR2 YFSETQ. V gave up 0 bases and J gave up 0 bases, with 7 bases separating them. The CDR3 consists of 15 residues. The DNA for the CDR3 is TGCGCCAGCAGCTTGGTACTAAACTCCTACAATGAGCAGTTCTTC. Its translation is CASSLVLNSYNEQFF. The whole variable domain, filled in from reference TRBV5-1 and TRBJ2-1, reads KAGVTQTPRYLIKTRGQQVTLSCSPISGHRSVSWYQQTPGQGLQFLFEYFSETQRNKGNFPGRFSGRQFSNSRSEMNVSTLELGDSALYLCASSLVLNSYNEQFFGPGTRLTVL.

About this clone itself: This same CDR3 is encoded by further DNA sequences in the sample. The V gene is TRBV5-6, the J gene TRBJ2-2, with unresolved D. Per the germline V gene, CDR1 is SGHDT and CDR2 is YYEEEE. The CDR3 consists of 12 residues. Trimming removed 0 bases at V and 7 bases at J, with 4 bases between. The CDR3 is CASSLVDGELFF. The CDR3 DNA is TGTGCCAGCAGCTTGGTAGACGGGGAGCTGTTTTTT.

The chain links TRBV5-1 to TRBJ2-7; either TRBD1 or TRBD2 may supply D (5 bases each). The CDR3 loop spans 15 amino acids. Germline CDR1 reads SGHRS; CDR2 reads YFSETQ. V shed 0 bases and J shed 0 bases, with 10 bases lying between them. The CDR3 sequence is CASSLGGRGSYEQYF. Here the CDR3 DNA reads TGCGCCAGCAGCTTGGGGGGCCGGGGCTCCTACGAGCAGTACTTC.

The rearrangement joins TRBV3-1 (or the pseudogene TRBV3-2) to TRBJ1-2; 12 nucleotides match TRBD1. Germline lookup yields CDR1 LGHDT and CDR2 YNNKEL (reference sequence). CDR3 length: 14 amino acids. V shed 5 bases and J 7 bases; nucleotides not matched to a gene: 5. CDR3 sequence: CASSSGQGAGGYTF. The CDR3 nucleotides read TGTGCCAGCAGCTCGGGACAGGGGGCTGGTGGCTACACCTTC.

V usage is TRBV11-2 and J usage is TRBJ2-1; unclear D gene. V was clipped by 1 base and J by 2 bases, with 9 bases between them. This CDR3 region has 15 residues. Germline V gene data show CDR1 as SGHAT and CDR2 as FQNNGV. As DNA, the CDR3 is TGTGCCAGCAGCTTAGCACTCTCACCCTACAATGAGCAGTTCTTC. It translates to CASSLALSPYNEQFF.

The V gene is TRBV5-1, the J gene TRBJ2-1; D is unresolved. The CDR3 contains 15 residues. With 0 bases removed from V and 5 bases from J, the gap between germline ends came to 12 bases. The V gene's germline CDR1 is SGHRS and CDR2 YFSETQ. CDR3: CASSLEFRLNNEQFF. In DNA, the CDR3 is TGCGCCAGCAGCTTGGAATTTCGGCTAAACAATGAGCAGTTCTTC.

The rearrangement uses TRBV5-1 and TRBJ2-3; D might be TRBD2 (5 bases). The V gene's germline CDR1 is SGHRS and CDR2 YFSETQ. The V end was cut by 0 bases, the J end by 4 bases, with 6 bases between. CDR3 length equals 13 residues. The CDR3 DNA reads as TGCGCCAGCAGCTTGGGGAGGCCAGATACGCAGTATTTT. Encoded protein: CASSLGRPDTQYF. Full variable domain (rest looked up from reference TRBV5-1 and TRBJ2-3): KAGVTQTPRYLIKTRGQQVTLSCSPISGHRSVSWYQQTPGQGLQFLFEYFSETQRNKGNFPGRFSGRQFSNSRSEMNVSTLELGDSALYLCASSLGRPDTQYFGPGTRLTVL.

This clone appeared a few times. V usage is TRBV29-1 and J usage is TRBJ2-7, with 8 bases fitting TRBD1. Germline CDR1 and CDR2: SQVTM and ANQGSEA. Losses at the gene ends were 5 bases for V and 5 bases for J; bases not matched to a gene: 5. This CDR3 has 12 amino acids. The CDR3 loop is CSVLTGGHEQYF. The CDR3 DNA sequence: TGCAGCGTTTTAACAGGGGGACACGAGCAGTACTTC.

CDR3 sequence: CASSVENQETQYF. In nucleotides, the CDR3 is TGTGCCAGCAGTGTGGAAAACCAAGAGACCCAGTACTTC. The V and J genes are TRBV2 and TRBJ2-5; no firm D call. CDR1 and CDR2 from the germline V gene are SNHLY and FYNNEI. The CDR3 length is 13 residues. The V end was cut by 4 bases, the J end by 0 bases, with 6 bases between.

This sequence joins TRBV10-2 and TRBJ2-7; D perhaps matches TRBD1 (5 bases). Germline V gene sequence: CDR1 WSHSY, CDR2 SAAADI. V was clipped by 10 bases and J by 3 bases, with 13 bases between them. This CDR3 is built from 12 residues. This CDR3 is CATQGQNYEQYF. In nucleotides, the CDR3 is TGCGCCACCCAGGGTCAGAACTACGAGCAGTACTTC.